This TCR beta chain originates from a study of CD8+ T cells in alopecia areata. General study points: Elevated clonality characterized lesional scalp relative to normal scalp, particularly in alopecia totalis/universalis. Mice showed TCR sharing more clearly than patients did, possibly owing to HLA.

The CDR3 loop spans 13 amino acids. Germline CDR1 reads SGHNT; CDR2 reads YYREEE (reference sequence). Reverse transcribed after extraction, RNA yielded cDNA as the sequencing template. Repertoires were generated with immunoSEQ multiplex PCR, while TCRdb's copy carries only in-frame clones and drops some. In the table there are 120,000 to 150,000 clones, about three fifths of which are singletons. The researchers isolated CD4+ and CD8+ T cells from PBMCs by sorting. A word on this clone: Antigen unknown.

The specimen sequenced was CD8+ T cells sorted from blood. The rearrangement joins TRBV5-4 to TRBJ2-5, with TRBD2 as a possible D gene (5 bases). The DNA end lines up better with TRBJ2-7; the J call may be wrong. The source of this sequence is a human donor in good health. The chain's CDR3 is CASSLRLLDEQYF. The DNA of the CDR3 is TGTGCCAGCAGCTTGCGACTACTTGACGAGCAGTACTTC.